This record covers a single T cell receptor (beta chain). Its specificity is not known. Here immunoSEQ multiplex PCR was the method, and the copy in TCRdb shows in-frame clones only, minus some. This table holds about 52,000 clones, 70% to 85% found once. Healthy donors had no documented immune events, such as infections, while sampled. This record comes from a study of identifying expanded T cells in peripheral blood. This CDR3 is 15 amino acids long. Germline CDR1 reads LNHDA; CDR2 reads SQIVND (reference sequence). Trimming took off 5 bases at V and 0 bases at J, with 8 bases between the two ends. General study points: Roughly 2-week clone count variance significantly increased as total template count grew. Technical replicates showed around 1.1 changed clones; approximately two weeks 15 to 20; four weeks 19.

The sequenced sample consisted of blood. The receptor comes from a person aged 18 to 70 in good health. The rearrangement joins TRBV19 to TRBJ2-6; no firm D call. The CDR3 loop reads CASSAAASGANVLTF. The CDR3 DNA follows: TGTGCCAGTAGTGCGGCAGCCTCTGGGGCCAACGTCCTGACTTTC.